Presented here are 9 T cell receptor beta chains from one specimen sequenced in a study of a mutant IDH1 vaccine in newly diagnosed glioma. Documented time point: week 35, safety follow-up. Vaccinated patients received 300 ug of mutant IDH1 20-mer peptide per dose, with topical imiquimod. Their cognate antigens are unknown. TCRdb's table, derived via immunoSEQ multiplex PCR, lists solely in-frame clones and lacks some. The data show over 30,000 clones, around three quarters seen once. The material sequenced was PBMCs, taken from a glioma patient whose treatment included an IDH1 peptide vaccine. Receptors were obtained from a woman aged 30 to 39 with glioma. Some clones in this sample may be carry-over from other donors' samples.

The chain employs TRBV29-1 and TRBJ2-1; D call uncertain. The CDR3 contains 10 residues. Trimming removed 7 bases at V and 5 bases at J, with 6 bases between. Germline V gene lookup returns CDR1 SQVTM and CDR2 ANQGSEA. As DNA, the CDR3 is TGCAGCGCCCTAAACAATGAGCAGTTCTTC. Its protein product is CSALNNEQFF.

The chain uses TRBV5-6 and TRBJ2-3; D uncertain. The V gene's germline CDR1 is SGHDT and CDR2 YYEEEE. This CDR3 contains 12 residues. Trimming stripped 0 bases from V and 4 bases from J, with 3 bases between. The CDR3 region is CASSLGADTQYF. CDR3 DNA sequence: TGTGCCAGCAGCTTGGGGGCAGATACGCAGTATTTT.

V and J are TRBV7-6 and TRBJ2-1; 7 bases align to TRBD2. Germline assignment: CDR1 SGHVS and CDR2 FNYEAQ. The CDR3 runs 17 residues. J lost 5 bases, V lost 3 bases, and 13 bases had no gene match. The CDR3 DNA reads TGTGCCAGCAGCTTGTCCGAGGGAGGGCCCCATGACAATGAGCAGTTCTTC. Translating it yields CASSLSEGGPHDNEQFF.

The chain uses TRBV9 and TRBJ2-5; no reliable D call. Trimming cost V 1 base and J 2 bases, with 6 bases left between them. Germline CDR1 SGDLS, CDR2 YYNGEE. The CDR3 loop spans 13 amino acids. The CDR3 reads CASSVRGQETQYF. The DNA for the CDR3 is TGTGCCAGCAGCGTACGTGGGCAAGAGACCCAGTACTTC.

This chain links TRBV2 with TRBJ2-7, with a weak D call TRBD1 (5 bases). The CDR3 sequence is 17 residues long. CDR1 SNHLY and CDR2 FYNNEI come from the germline V gene. V shed 1 base and J shed 3 bases, with 19 bases lying between them. CDR3 residues: CASSEVLRVTPFYEQYF. The CDR3 DNA is TGTGCCAGCAGTGAAGTTCTCAGGGTAACGCCCTTCTACGAGCAGTACTTC.

The V gene is TRBV10-3, the J gene TRBJ1-4, with 7 bases that match TRBD1. Trimming removed 7 bases from V and 5 bases from J; junction bases left unmatched: 10. The CDR3 contains 15 residues. Germline CDR1 reads ENHRY; CDR2 reads SYGVKD. Here the CDR3 DNA reads TGTGCCATCAACCCTGCGGACAGGTCAAATGAAAAACTGTTTTTT. It codes for CAINPADRSNEKLFF.

The chain recombines TRBV30 with TRBJ1-2, with 7 bases that match TRBD1. V was clipped by 5 bases and J by 5 bases; unmatched bases: 2. Looked up from germline, CDR1 is GTSNPN and CDR2 is SVGIG (reference sequence). CDR3 length: 11 amino acids. The CDR3 DNA follows: TGTGCCTGGCGGGACAGATATGGCTACACCTTC. It codes for CAWRDRYGYTF.

The genes are TRBV9 and TRBJ1-2; no reliable D call. The germline V gene has CDR1 SGDLS and CDR2 YYNGEE. This CDR3 is built from 15 residues. V dropped 3 bases and J dropped 1 base, with 13 bases sitting between them. This chain's CDR3 is CASSGNSLLNYGYTF. DNA for the CDR3: TGTGCCAGCAGCGGGAACAGCTTACTTAACTATGGCTACACCTTC. Full variable domain (missing parts from reference TRBV9 and TRBJ1-2): DSGVTQTPKHLITATGQRVTLRCSPRSGDLSVYWYQQSLDQGLQFLIQYYNGEERAKGNILERFSAQQFPDLHSELNLSSLELGDSALYFCASSGNSLLNYGYTFGSGTRLTVV.

This clone was seen only a few times. The chain joins TRBV6-6 to TRBJ1-1, with D unclear. V lost 7 bases and J 8 bases, leaving 11 bases between the germline ends. The CDR3 has 11 residues. The germline gives CDR1 MNHNY, CDR2 SVGAGI (reference sequence). In DNA, the CDR3 is TGTGCCAGCATCACAAGTGGGGAAGCTTTCTTT. Protein: CASITSGEAFF.